The source of this T cell receptor beta chain is a study of identical twins. The CDR3 runs to 15 residues. Germline V CDR1 and CDR2: MNHNS, SASEGT. The ends lost 6 bases at V and 5 bases at J; junction bases unmatched: 7. TCRdb analysed the 5' RACE reads with MiXCR anew, one entry per CDR3 protein. The sample lists about 890,000 distinct CDR3 sequences, over 9% seen once, with roughly 1.6% in the top ten. There are a few counts of this clonotype. Its antigen is unidentified. General observations from the study: There was more out-of-frame TCR alpha sharing in monozygotic twins than models estimated. The study found excess low generation probability among twin-shared out-of-frame alpha sequences. Interpretation of the results relied on cross-sectional statistical analysis and not on following the same donors.

These data were likewise used in another study, on yellow fever vaccine responses in identical twins.

The receptor's source is a woman aged 18-30 years in good health. This chain joins TRBV6-1 and TRBJ1-6, with 7 bases that match TRBD1. The sample taken for sequencing was PBMCs. DNA for the CDR3: TGTGCCAGCAGGGCTCTGGGGACAGATAATTCACCCCTCCACTTT. It yields the protein CASRALGTDNSPLHF.